This entry features one T cell receptor beta chain sequence. Its specificity is unknown. The data were obtained in a study of shared clonotypes between healthy human individuals. The method was immunoSEQ multiplex PCR; TCRdb's version includes in-frame clones alone and lacks a portion of them. The sample consists of more than 550,000 clones, over 60% of them appearing once. Points from the study as a whole: It was the non-shared clonotypes that had lower generation probabilities than clonotypes shared by all four donors. Sharing of clonotypes among donors was expected to vary with sequencing depth. Incompleteness in sorted-subset sequencing, despite large depth, was shown by rarefaction.

Participating donors were healthy, HIV-negative adults free of recent acute infections or vaccinations. The CDR3 sequence is 17 residues long. Trimming left V 4 bases short and J 3 bases short, with 19 bases between. Germline loops: CDR1 MDHEN, CDR2 SYDVKM. Sequencing input: memory CD4+ T cells sorted from blood. Subset described: CD45RA-negative fraction. This TCR was sampled from a woman between 25 and 40 years old in good health. The chain couples TRBV28 to TRBJ1-5; TRBD1 is a possible D gene (5 bases). The CDR3 nucleotides read TGTGCCAGCAGTTACCTCCCGGGACTTGTAGTCAATCAGCCCCAGCATTTT. This codes for CASSYLPGLVVNQPQHF. The full variable domain, completed using reference TRBV28 and TRBJ1-5, is DVKVTQSSRYLVKRTGEKVFLECVQDMDHENMFWYRQDPGLGLRLIYFSYDVKMKEKGDIPEGYSVSREKKERFSLILESASTNQTSMYLCASSYLPGLVVNQPQHFGDGTRLSIL.